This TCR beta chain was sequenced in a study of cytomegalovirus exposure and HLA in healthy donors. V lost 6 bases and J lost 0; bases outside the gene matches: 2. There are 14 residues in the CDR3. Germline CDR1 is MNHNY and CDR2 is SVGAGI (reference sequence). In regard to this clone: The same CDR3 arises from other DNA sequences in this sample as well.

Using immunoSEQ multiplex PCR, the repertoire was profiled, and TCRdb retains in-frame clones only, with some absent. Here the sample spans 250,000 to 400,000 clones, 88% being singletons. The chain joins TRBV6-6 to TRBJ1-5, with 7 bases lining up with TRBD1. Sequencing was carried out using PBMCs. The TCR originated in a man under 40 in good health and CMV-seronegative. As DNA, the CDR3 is TGTGCCAGCAGCCGGGACAGTAGCAATCAGCCCCAGCATTTT. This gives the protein CASSRDSSNQPQHF.